The 28 T cell receptor beta chains listed next were all sequenced from one sample in a study of CD8 T cells in ankylosing spondylitis. Each CDR3 protein gets one entry after TCRdb re-called the 5' RACE reads with MiXCR. The repertoire consists of 250,000 to 350,000 distinct CDR3 sequences, with less than 25% occurring once and the leading ten covering roughly 3.6%. The sequenced sample was blood, either unsorted or a sorted T cell fraction (not recorded which). These receptors all come from a female donor with ankylosing spondylitis or in good health (not recorded which).

This chain connects TRBV4-2 to TRBJ1-4, with unresolved D. The CDR3 has 14 amino acids. V was trimmed by 0 bases and J by 4 bases, leaving 6 bases between them. The germline CDR1 and CDR2 sequences are LGHNA and YNFKEQ. In DNA, the CDR3 is TGTGCCAGCAGCCAAGAATCCTTTAATGAAAAACTGTTTTTT. It codes for CASSQESFNEKLFF.

This clonotype was observed a handful of times. V is TRBV20-1 and J is TRBJ2-3, with TRBD1 matching 9 bases. V was clipped by 8 bases and J by 9 bases; unmatched bases: 6. Germline V gene data show CDR1 as DFQATT and CDR2 as SNEGSKA (reference sequence). The CDR3 extends over 11 amino acids. The CDR3 sequence: CSSDRGRTQYF. The CDR3 DNA sequence: TGCAGTTCGGACAGGGGCAGAACGCAGTATTTT.

This sequence joins TRBV15 and TRBJ2-1, with D perhaps TRBD1 (7 bases). The V end lost 3 bases, the J end lost 8 bases, and 20 bases lay between the germline ends. Looked up from germline, CDR1 is LNHNV and CDR2 is YYDKDF (reference sequence). The CDR3 extends over 16 amino acids. The CDR3 DNA is TGTGCCACCAGCAGTGAGGGGGCGGGAAGAAGGGATGAGCAGTTCTTC. Translated, it gives CATSSEGAGRRDEQFF.

In DNA form, the CDR3 reads TGTGCCAGCGCATCGACGGGGTTGGCCGGGGAGCTGTTTTTT. This gives the protein CASASTGLAGELFF. The chain recombines TRBV6-2 or TRBV6-3 with TRBJ2-2; TRBD2 might be the D (5 bases). V was pared by 8 bases and J by 6 bases, with 16 bases between. The length of the CDR3 is 14 residues. Germline CDR1 MNHEY, CDR2 SVGEGT.

The chain uses TRBV11-2 and TRBJ2-1; 7 bases are a match to TRBD2. The junction had 10 bases not matched to a gene; V was cut back by 5 bases and J by 0 bases. CDR3 length: 17 residues. The germline V gene has CDR1 SGHAT and CDR2 FQNNGV. The CDR3 reads CASSLRLAPSSYNEQFF. The CDR3 DNA follows: TGTGCCAGCAGCCTTAGACTAGCTCCCAGCTCCTACAATGAGCAGTTCTTC.

This chain links TRBV7-7 with TRBJ2-5; 8 bases are a match to TRBD1. V was clipped by 0 bases and J by 5 bases; unmatched bases: 2. Looked up from germline, CDR1 is SSHAT and CDR2 is FNYEAQ (reference sequence). The CDR3 covers 14 residues. The CDR3 spells CASSLAQGAETQYF. DNA of the CDR3: TGTGCCAGCAGCTTAGCGCAGGGGGCGGAGACCCAGTACTTC.

V gene TRBV20-1 combines with J gene TRBJ1-4; no reliable D call. V was shortened by 0 bases and J by 6 bases, with 14 bases between the two germline ends. CDR1 and CDR2 (germline): DFQATT, SNEGSKA (reference sequence). The CDR3 is 15 amino acids. As DNA, the CDR3 is TGCAGTGCTAGAGAGACTCAAAGAGTAGATGAAAAACTGTTTTTT. Its translation is CSARETQRVDEKLFF.

This chain uses TRBV5-1 with TRBJ2-5; 14 nucleotides line up with TRBD2. J lost 5 bases, V lost 2 bases, and 5 bases had no gene match. Germline lookup yields CDR1 SGHRS and CDR2 YFSETQ. The CDR3 spans 16 residues. CDR3 nucleotide sequence: TGCGCCAGCAGCTTCCCGGGACTAGCGGGAGAGGAGACCCAGTACTTC. It translates to CASSFPGLAGEETQYF.

This clonotype was detected a few times. The J gene is TRBJ1-6, the V gene TRBV20-1; D is possibly TRBD1 (6 bases). Germline CDR1 DFQATT, CDR2 SNEGSKA (reference sequence). The V gene lost 3 bases and the J gene lost 10 bases, with 31 bases spanning the gap. This CDR3 is built from 19 residues. In DNA, the CDR3 is TGCAGTGCTAGCCCGCCGGAGTTGACAGGCTACCTAGAAGGATCACCCCTCCACTTT. Translating gives CSASPPELTGYLEGSPLHF.

The rearrangement links TRBV20-1 to TRBJ2-1; 8 bases map to TRBD2. Germline lookup yields CDR1 DFQATT and CDR2 SNEGSKA (reference sequence). The CDR3 consists of 14 residues. Trimming took 5 bases from V and 10 from J; bases not matched to a gene: 13. For the CDR3, the DNA is TGCAGTGCTGAGGGTTTAGCGGGATATGAGGAGCAGTTCTTC. As protein: CSAEGLAGYEEQFF.

This clonotype was observed a few times. The V call is TRBV29-1, the J call TRBJ2-3; weak D call: TRBD1 (6 bases). CDR3 length equals 14 residues. CDR1 and CDR2 (germline): SQVTM, ANQGSEA. V was shortened by 6 bases and J by 0 bases, with 13 bases between the two germline ends. The CDR3, as DNA: TGCAGCGTAGGGGGTGGAGATAGCACAGATACGCAGTATTTT. Translating gives CSVGGGDSTDTQYF.

V is TRBV20-1 and J is TRBJ2-5, with 10 bases identical to TRBD2. J lost 5 bases, V lost 7 bases, and 4 bases had no gene match. Germline lookup yields CDR1 DFQATT and CDR2 SNEGSKA (reference sequence). This CDR3 is 12 amino acids long. CDR3 region: CSETGLAETQYF. The CDR3 bases are TGCAGTGAAACGGGACTAGCGGAGACCCAGTACTTC.

At least ten counts were recorded for this clonotype. The chain combines TRBV12-3 or TRBV12-4 with TRBJ2-1; TRBD1 or TRBD2 may be the D gene (5 bases each). The CDR3 spans 17 residues. Trimming took 1 base from V and 0 from J, leaving 13 bases between them. The CDR3 loop reads CASSLGGLFSSYNEQFF. The CDR3 region has the DNA TGTGCCAGCAGTTTAGGGGGGTTGTTTAGCTCCTACAATGAGCAGTTCTTC.

This clonotype was picked up many times. V is TRBV29-1 and J is TRBJ1-3, with D possibly TRBD1 on 5 matching bases. CDR1 and CDR2 (germline): SQVTM, ANQGSEA. V lost 7 bases to trimming and J lost 2 bases, with 12 bases between them. The CDR3 loop spans 13 amino acids. This chain's CDR3 is CSAGEGTGNTIYF. CDR3 bases: TGCAGCGCCGGCGAGGGGACTGGAAACACCATATATTTT.

This sequence joins TRBV20-1 and TRBJ2-2; possible D gene TRBD1, 7 bases. The germline V gene encodes CDR1 DFQATT and CDR2 SNEGSKA (reference sequence). Trimming left V 0 bases short and J 1 base short, with 12 bases between. CDR3 length equals 16 residues. Here the CDR3 reads CSARDPGGGNTGELFF. The CDR3 coding sequence is TGCAGTGCTAGAGACCCAGGGGGAGGGAACACCGGGGAGCTGTTTTTT.

A few counts support this clonotype. V gene TRBV28 combines with J gene TRBJ2-2; 7 bases fit TRBD2. Germline V CDR1 and CDR2: MDHEN, SYDVKM. There are 15 residues in the CDR3. Losses at the gene ends were 6 bases for V and 2 bases for J; bases not matched to a gene: 6. The CDR3 nucleotides are TGTGCCAGCAGGCCCAAGCGGGGCAACACCGGGGAGCTGTTTTTT. Its protein is CASRPKRGNTGELFF.

The chain recombines TRBV29-1 with TRBJ2-4; TRBD2 is a possible D gene (6 bases). V was shortened by 7 bases and J by 6 bases, with 16 bases between the two germline ends. CDR3 length: 13 residues. CDR1 and CDR2 (germline): SQVTM, ANQGSEA. CDR3 loop: CSGTTGQGNIQYF. In DNA, the CDR3 is TGCAGCGGGACTACTGGCCAGGGAAACATTCAGTACTTC.

This clonotype appeared a few times. The chain uses TRBV10-3 and TRBJ1-1; a possible D gene is TRBD1 (5 bases). Deletions cut 4 bases from V and 6 bases from J, with 15 bases between. The CDR3 is 14 amino acids. Germline CDR1 reads ENHRY; CDR2 reads SYGVKD. The CDR3 reads CAISGKGLVAEAFF. In DNA form, the CDR3 reads TGTGCCATCAGTGGAAAGGGGCTTGTGGCTGAAGCTTTCTTT.

This clonotype was observed once. The V call is TRBV11-2, the J call TRBJ2-1, with D tentatively TRBD2 (5 bases). Germline V gives CDR1 SGHAT, CDR2 FQNNGV. Trimming removed 5 bases at V and 4 bases at J, with 18 bases between. This CDR3 is 16 amino acids long. CDR3 region: CASSRIAGYSYNEQFF. Here the CDR3 DNA reads TGTGCCAGCAGCCGTATTGCGGGCTATTCATACAATGAGCAGTTCTTC.

This clonotype was counted between two and nine times. This chain joins TRBV20-1 and TRBJ2-7; tentatively, D is TRBD1 (5 bases). The germline V gene has CDR1 DFQATT and CDR2 SNEGSKA (reference sequence). V shed 4 bases and J shed 7 bases, with 8 bases lying between them. This CDR3 spans 10 amino acids. In nucleotides, the CDR3 is TGCAGTGCTACTTCAGGGGAGCAGTACTTC. Protein: CSATSGEQYF.

The chain uses TRBV12-3 or TRBV12-4 and TRBJ2-3, with 8 bases aligning to TRBD1. The CDR3 consists of 14 residues. Trimming cost V 2 bases and J 6 bases; bases outside gene matches: 4. The CDR3 here is CASSLRQGPDTQYF. CDR3 in DNA: TGTGCCAGCAGTTTAAGACAGGGGCCGGATACGCAGTATTTT.

In this sample, this clonotype turned up many times. The rearrangement links TRBV10-3 to TRBJ1-1; D uncertain. V gave up 10 bases and J gave up 0 bases, with 12 bases separating them. Germline CDR1 ENHRY, CDR2 SYGVKD. The CDR3 covers 13 residues. For the CDR3, the DNA is TGTGCCACCTCGGACGGATTGAACACTGAAGCTTTCTTT. As protein: CATSDGLNTEAFF.

This clonotype was found a few times. The chain links TRBV20-1 to TRBJ2-1; D gene unclear. The CDR3 runs to 11 residues. Per germline, CDR1 DFQATT and CDR2 SNEGSKA (reference sequence). The V end lost 0 bases, the J end lost 12 bases, and 9 bases lay between the germline ends. The CDR3 reads CSARDGLGQFF. The DNA of the CDR3 is TGCAGTGCTAGAGATGGGCTGGGGCAGTTCTTC.

The gene calls are TRBV11-2 and TRBJ2-1; 11 positions agree with TRBD2. There are 17 residues in the CDR3. The germline V gene encodes CDR1 SGHAT and CDR2 FQNNGV. Trimming took 5 bases from V and 8 from J; bases not matched to a gene: 14. CDR3 sequence reads: CASSPRATSGSPDEQFF. The DNA of the CDR3 is TGTGCCAGCAGCCCACGAGCTACTAGCGGGAGTCCGGATGAGCAGTTCTTC.

The V and J genes are TRBV30 and TRBJ2-1, with D possibly TRBD2 on 6 matching bases. Germline CDR1 reads GTSNPN; CDR2 reads SVGIG (reference sequence). CDR3 length: 11 residues. V was clipped by 6 bases and J by 7 bases, with 10 bases between them. The CDR3 coding sequence is TGTGCCTGCCCCGGGGGTAATGAGCAGTTCTTC. The encoded protein is CACPGGNEQFF.

In its sample, this clonotype was seen a few times. The CDR3 nucleotides are TGTGCCAGCAGTTTGTCCCGACGACAGTACACAGATACGCAGTATTTT. Its translation: CASSLSRRQYTDTQYF. This rearrangement joins TRBV12-3 or TRBV12-4 to TRBJ2-3; tentative D call: TRBD1 (5 bases). The CDR3 extends over 16 amino acids. V was clipped by 3 bases and J by 2 bases, with 15 bases between them.

The sample holds many counts of this clonotype. The gene calls are TRBV12-3 or TRBV12-4 and TRBJ2-1; D is ambiguous. V was cut by 5 bases and J by 15 bases, with 17 bases left in between. The CDR3 has 12 residues. This CDR3 is CASSRRTGLAFF. In DNA form, the CDR3 reads TGTGCCAGCAGTAGACGGACCGGGCTGGCGTTCTTC.

The V gene is TRBV29-1, the J gene TRBJ2-1, with 10 bases identical to TRBD2. Germline CDR1 is SQVTM and CDR2 is ANQGSEA. This CDR3 is built from 17 residues. The junction had 16 bases not matched to a gene; V was cut back by 4 bases and J by 7 bases. The CDR3 region is CSVVGSSGSSGGNEQFF. In DNA, the CDR3 is TGCAGCGTTGTAGGTTCTAGCGGGAGTTCTGGGGGGAATGAGCAGTTCTTC.